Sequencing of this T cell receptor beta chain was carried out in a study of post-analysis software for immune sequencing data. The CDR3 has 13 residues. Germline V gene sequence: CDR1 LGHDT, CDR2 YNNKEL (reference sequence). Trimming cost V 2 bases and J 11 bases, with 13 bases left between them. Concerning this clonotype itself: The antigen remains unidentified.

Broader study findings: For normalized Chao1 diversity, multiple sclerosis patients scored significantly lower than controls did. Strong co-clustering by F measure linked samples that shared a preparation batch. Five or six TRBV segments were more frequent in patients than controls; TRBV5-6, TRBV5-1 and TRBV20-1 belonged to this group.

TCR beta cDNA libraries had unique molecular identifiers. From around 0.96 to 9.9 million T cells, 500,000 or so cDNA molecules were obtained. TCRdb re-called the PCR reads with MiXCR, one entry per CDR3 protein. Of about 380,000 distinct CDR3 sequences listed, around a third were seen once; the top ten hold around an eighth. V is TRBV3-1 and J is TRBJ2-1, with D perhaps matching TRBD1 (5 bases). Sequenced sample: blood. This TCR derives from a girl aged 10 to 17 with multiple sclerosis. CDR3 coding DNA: TGTGCCAGCAGCCAACTAACCCGACAGCAGCAGTTCTTC. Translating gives CASSQLTRQQQFF.